The 5 T cell receptor beta chains reported below all come from one sample, sequenced in a study of CD8+ T cells in alopecia areata. Following RNA extraction, reverse transcription yielded cDNA that acted as the sequencing template. Sequencing used immunoSEQ multiplex PCR; TCRdb keeps in-frame clones, though not all of them. Here the sample spans under 130,000 clones, 85% to 90% being singletons. Stated treatment: oral pan-JAK inhibitor, 5-10 mg twice daily. The source material was CD8+ T cells sorted from blood, sampled around week 34, from a patient treated with tofacitinib. The receptors stem from a human donor with alopecia areata.

The CDR3 loop reads CASSTLFNEQFF. CDR3 coding DNA: TGTGCCAGCAGCACTTTATTCAATGAGCAGTTCTTC. This chain joins TRBV7-9 and TRBJ2-1; D is undetermined. V lost 5 bases and J 6 bases, leaving 8 bases between the germline ends. The CDR3 has 12 amino acids. The germline V gene encodes CDR1 SEHNR and CDR2 FQNEAQ (reference sequence).

The chain joins TRBV7-9 to TRBJ2-1, with 10 bases aligning to TRBD2. This CDR3 contains 17 residues. Germline values: CDR1 SEHNR, CDR2 FQNEAQ (reference sequence). V shed 5 bases, J shed 5 bases, and the junction held 12 bases outside the gene matches. DNA for the CDR3: TGTGCCAGCAGCGCCGGGGGTACTAGCGGGGATAACAATGAGCAGTTCTTC. It yields the protein CASSAGGTSGDNNEQFF.

V and J are TRBV4-1 and TRBJ2-7; D remains unclear. CDR3 length equals 12 residues. Trimming took 0 bases from V and 3 from J, leaving 3 bases between them. Per the germline V gene, CDR1 is MGHRA and CDR2 is YSYEKL. The CDR3: CASSQEGYEQYF. The CDR3 bases are TGCGCCAGCAGCCAAGAGGGCTACGAGCAGTACTTC.

The table lists this clone with a few counts. The V call is TRBV7-2, the J call TRBJ2-7, with D tentatively TRBD2 (6 bases). The CDR3 consists of 15 residues. V gave up 5 bases and J gave up 2 bases, with 16 bases separating them. Per germline, CDR1 SGHTA and CDR2 FQGNSA. The CDR3 here is CASSPWGGNPYEQYF. The CDR3 coding sequence is TGTGCCAGCAGCCCCTGGGGAGGAAACCCCTACGAGCAGTACTTC.

The chain links TRBV7-9 to TRBJ1-4, with 8 bases that match TRBD1. Germline V CDR1 and CDR2: SEHNR, FQNEAQ (reference sequence). The CDR3 sequence is 14 residues long. V lost 1 base, J lost 7 bases, and 2 bases stayed unmatched. In nucleotides, the CDR3 is TGTGCCAGCAGCTTAGACAGGGGGATTGAAAAACTGTTTTTT. Protein product: CASSLDRGIEKLFF. The entire variable domain, with the rest obtained from reference TRBV7-9 and TRBJ1-4, is as follows: DTGVSQNPRHKITKRGQNVTFRCDPISEHNRLYWYRQTLGQGPEFLTYFQNEAQLEKSRLLSDRFSAERPKGSFSTLEIQRTEQGDSAMYLCASSLDRGIEKLFFGSGTQLSVL.